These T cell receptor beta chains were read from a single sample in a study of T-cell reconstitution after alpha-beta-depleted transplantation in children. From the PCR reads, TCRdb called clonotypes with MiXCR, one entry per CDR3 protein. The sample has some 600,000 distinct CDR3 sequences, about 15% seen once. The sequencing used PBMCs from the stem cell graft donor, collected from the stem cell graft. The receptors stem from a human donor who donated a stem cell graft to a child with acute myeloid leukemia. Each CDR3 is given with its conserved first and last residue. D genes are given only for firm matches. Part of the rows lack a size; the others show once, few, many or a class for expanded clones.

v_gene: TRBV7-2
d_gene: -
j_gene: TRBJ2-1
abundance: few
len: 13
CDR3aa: CASSLDLNNEQFF
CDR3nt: TGTGCCAGCAGCTTAGACCTAAACAATGAGCAGTTCTTC

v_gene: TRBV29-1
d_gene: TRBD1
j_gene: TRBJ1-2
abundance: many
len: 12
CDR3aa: CSVVGDRVGYTF
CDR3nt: TGCAGCGTTGTAGGGGACAGGGTTGGCTACACCTTC

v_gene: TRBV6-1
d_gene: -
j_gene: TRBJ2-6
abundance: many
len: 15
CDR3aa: CATTLEGSGANVLTF
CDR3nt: TGTGCCACCACTCTGGAAGGCTCTGGGGCCAACGTCCTGACTTTC

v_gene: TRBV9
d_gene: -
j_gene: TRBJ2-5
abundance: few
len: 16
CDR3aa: CASNPLPTGYSETQYF
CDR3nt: TGTGCCAGCAACCCCCTGCCGACAGGATATTCAGAGACCCAGTACTTC

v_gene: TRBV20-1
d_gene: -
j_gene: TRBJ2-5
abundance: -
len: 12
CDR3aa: CSVRAFKETQYF
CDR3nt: TGCAGTGTCAGGGCCTTTAAAGAGACCCAGTACTTC

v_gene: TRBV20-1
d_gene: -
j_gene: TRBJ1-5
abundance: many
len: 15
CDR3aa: CSVSGGPGGNQPQHF
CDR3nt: TGCAGTGTCTCCGGGGGCCCCGGAGGCAATCAGCCCCAGCATTTT

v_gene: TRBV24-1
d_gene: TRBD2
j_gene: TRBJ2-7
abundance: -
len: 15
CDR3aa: CATSDGKRGHDEQYF
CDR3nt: TGTGCCACCAGTGATGGTAAGCGGGGGCACGACGAGCAGTACTTC

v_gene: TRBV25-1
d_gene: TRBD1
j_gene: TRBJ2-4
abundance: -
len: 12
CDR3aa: CASSEPGQKRVF
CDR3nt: TGTGCCAGCAGTGAACCGGGACAGAAAAGAGTCTTC

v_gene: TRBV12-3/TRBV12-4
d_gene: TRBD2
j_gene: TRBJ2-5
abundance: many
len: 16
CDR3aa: CASSFGTSALWETQYF
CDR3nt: TGTGCCAGCAGTTTTGGGACTAGCGCCTTGTGGGAGACCCAGTACTTC

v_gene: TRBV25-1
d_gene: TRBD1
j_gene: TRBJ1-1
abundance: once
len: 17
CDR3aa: CASSDLPRTGSGTEAFF
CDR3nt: TGTGCCAGCAGTGACCTCCCCCGGACAGGGTCGGGCACTGAAGCTTTCTTT

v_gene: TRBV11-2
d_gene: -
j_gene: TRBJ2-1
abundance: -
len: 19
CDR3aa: CASSLYAESLEGSYNEQFF
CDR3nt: TGTGCCAGCAGCTTATATGCCGAAAGTCTGGAGGGGTCTTACAATGAGCAGTTCTTC

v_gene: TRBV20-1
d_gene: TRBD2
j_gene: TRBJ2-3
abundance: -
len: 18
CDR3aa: CSARPRGASGGSTDTQYF
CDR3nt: TGCAGTGCTAGACCCCGGGGAGCTAGCGGGGGTAGCACAGATACGCAGTATTTT

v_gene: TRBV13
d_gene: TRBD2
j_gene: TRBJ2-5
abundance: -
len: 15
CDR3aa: CASSTRDYLSETQYF
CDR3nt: TGTGCCAGCAGCACGCGGGACTACCTCTCGGAGACCCAGTACTTC

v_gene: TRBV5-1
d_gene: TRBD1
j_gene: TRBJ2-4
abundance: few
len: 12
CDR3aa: CASSVGQGIQYF
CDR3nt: TGCGCCAGCAGCGTGGGACAGGGGATTCAGTACTTC

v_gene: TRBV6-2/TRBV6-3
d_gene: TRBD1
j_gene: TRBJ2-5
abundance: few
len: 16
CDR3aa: CASSTFRDSFQETQYF
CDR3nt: TGTGCCAGCAGTACTTTCCGGGACAGCTTCCAAGAGACCCAGTACTTC

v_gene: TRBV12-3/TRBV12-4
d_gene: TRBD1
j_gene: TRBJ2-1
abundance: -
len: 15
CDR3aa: CASRAGTGDYNEQFF
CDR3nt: TGTGCCAGCAGGGCCGGGACAGGGGACTACAATGAGCAGTTCTTC

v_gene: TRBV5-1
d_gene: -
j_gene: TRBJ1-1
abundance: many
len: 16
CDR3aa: CASSLDPRALNTEAFF
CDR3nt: TGCGCCAGCAGCTTGGATCCCAGGGCGTTGAACACTGAAGCTTTCTTT

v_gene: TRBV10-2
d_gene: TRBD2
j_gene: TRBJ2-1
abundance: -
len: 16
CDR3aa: CASSEVSGSSYNEQFF
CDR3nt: TGCGCCAGCAGTGAGGTTAGCGGGAGCTCCTACAATGAGCAGTTCTTC